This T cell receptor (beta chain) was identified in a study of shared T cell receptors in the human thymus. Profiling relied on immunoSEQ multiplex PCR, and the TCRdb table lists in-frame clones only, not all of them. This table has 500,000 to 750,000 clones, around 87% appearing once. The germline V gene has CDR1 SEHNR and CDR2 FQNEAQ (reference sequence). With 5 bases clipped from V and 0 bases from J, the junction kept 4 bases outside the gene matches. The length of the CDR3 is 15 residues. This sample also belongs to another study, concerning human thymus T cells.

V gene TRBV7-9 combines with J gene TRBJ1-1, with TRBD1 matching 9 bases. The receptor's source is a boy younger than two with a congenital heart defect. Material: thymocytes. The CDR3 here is CASSLWDRVNTEAFF. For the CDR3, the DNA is TGTGCCAGCAGCCTGTGGGACAGGGTGAACACTGAAGCTTTCTTT.